The rows below give T cell receptor beta chains drawn from one sample of a study of beta chain features in type 1 diabetes. Data came from immunoSEQ multiplex PCR; TCRdb stores just in-frame clones and leaves some out. The data contain 400,000 to 500,000 clones, about 15% of them singletons. The sample consisted of naive CD4+ T cells from blood. Source of these receptors: a man in his thirties or forties in good health. Both conserved end residues are part of each CDR3. A D gene is named only where the DNA matches it firmly. Where a row states a size, it is once, few, many or the class of an expanded clone; other rows omit it.

D gene,J gene,CDR3 length,clone size,V gene,CDR3 protein,CDR3 DNA
-,TRBJ1-1,12,-,TRBV29-1,CSVHTGRTEAFF,TGCAGCGTTCATACAGGGCGCACTGAAGCTTTCTTT
-,TRBJ2-1,14,-,TRBV9,CASSVSHGPGEQFF,TGTGCCAGCAGCGTTTCACACGGTCCGGGTGAGCAGTTCTTC
-,TRBJ1-2,13,few,TRBV7-9,CASSQDLSYGYTF,TGTGCCAGCAGCCAGGACCTTAGCTATGGCTACACCTTC
TRBD2,TRBJ2-1,16,few,TRBV5-1,CASSPLMQRGRNEQFF,TGCGCCAGCAGCCCCCTTATGCAGCGGGGGAGAAATGAGCAGTTCTTC
-,TRBJ1-1,13,-,TRBV11-1,CASSLTNSHEAFF,TGTGCCAGCAGCTTAACGAACTCGCACGAAGCTTTCTTT
-,TRBJ2-4,17,few,TRBV7-2,CASSLGGRTLAKNIQYF,TGTGCCAGCAGCTTAGGGGGGAGGACCCTAGCCAAAAACATTCAGTACTTC
TRBD1,TRBJ1-1,14,few,TRBV11-2,CASSRRQGNTEAFF,TGTGCCAGCAGCAGGCGACAGGGGAACACTGAAGCTTTCTTT
-,TRBJ2-1,12,-,TRBV15,CATSVVGNEQFF,TGTGCCACCAGTGTGGTGGGAAATGAGCAGTTCTTC
TRBD2,TRBJ2-3,16,-,TRBV11-2,CASSLRASGATDTQYF,TGTGCCAGCAGCTTACGGGCTAGCGGGGCCACAGATACGCAGTATTTT
-,TRBJ2-5,13,few,TRBV7-2,CASSYGGSGTQYF,TGTGCCAGCAGCTACGGGGGCTCGGGGACCCAGTACTTC
-,TRBJ2-6,17,-,TRBV9,CASSGPGPGVGANVLTF,TGTGCCAGCAGCGGACCAGGTCCAGGCGTGGGGGCCAACGTCCTGACTTTC
-,TRBJ1-1,13,few,TRBV7-2,CASSSTGNTEAFF,TGTGCCAGCAGCTCAACAGGGAACACTGAAGCTTTCTTT
-,TRBJ2-3,11,-,TRBV20-1,CSARSGDTQYF,TGCAGTGCTAGAAGCGGGGATACGCAGTATTTT
-,TRBJ1-2,14,once,TRBV30,CAWSVRRVIDGYTF,TGTGCCTGGAGTGTACGGCGGGTGATCGATGGCTACACCTTC
-,TRBJ2-6,18,few,TRBV18,CASSQKRDTSSGANVLTF,TGTGCCAGCTCCCAAAAACGGGACACGAGCTCTGGGGCCAACGTCCTGACTTTC
TRBD2,TRBJ2-1,15,-,TRBV4-2,CASSQPGLAGEDGFF,TGTGCCAGCAGCCAACCGGGACTAGCGGGAGAAGATGGGTTCTTC
TRBD2,TRBJ2-1,15,-,TRBV19,CASSTTGLAGNEQFF,TGTGCCAGTAGTACAACGGGACTAGCAGGCAATGAGCAGTTCTTC
-,TRBJ1-1,15,-,TRBV5-4,CASSSAGGSSTEAFF,TGTGCCAGCAGCTCGGCGGGAGGGTCTAGCACTGAAGCTTTCTTT
-,TRBJ2-5,13,many,TRBV13,CASSLEPGETQYF,TGTGCCAGCAGCTTAGAACCTGGGGAGACCCAGTACTTC
TRBD2,TRBJ2-5,18,few,TRBV11-2,CASSPWGGRDSFQETQYF,TGTGCCAGCAGCCCCTGGGGCGGGAGGGATAGCTTCCAAGAGACCCAGTACTTC
-,TRBJ2-7,14,few,TRBV27,CASRLWDGTYEQYF,TGTGCCAGCAGATTATGGGACGGAACCTACGAGCAGTACTTC
-,TRBJ1-1,12,-,TRBV30,CAWGAGYTEAFF,TGTGCCTGGGGAGCGGGGTACACTGAAGCTTTCTTT
TRBD2,TRBJ2-1,16,-,TRBV4-1,CASSRGTSGSNNEQFF,TGCGCCAGCAGCCGAGGGACTAGCGGGAGTAATAATGAGCAGTTCTTC
TRBD1,TRBJ1-1,13,-,TRBV4-3,CASSHDRDTEAFF,TGCGCCAGCAGCCACGACAGGGACACTGAAGCTTTCTTT
-,TRBJ1-1,14,-,TRBV6-6,CASSYSRLDTEAFF,TGTGCCAGCAGTTACTCGAGGCTGGATACTGAAGCTTTCTTT
-,TRBJ2-2,15,few,TRBV9,CASSVVGSGTGELFF,TGTGCCAGCAGCGTAGTTGGGAGCGGGACCGGGGAGCTGTTTTTT
-,TRBJ1-5,15,few,TRBV5-6,CASSYKGNSNQPQHF,TGTGCCAGCAGCTACAAGGGGAATAGCAATCAGCCCCAGCATTTT
-,TRBJ1-2,15,few,TRBV7-8,CASSPLSGQDYGYTF,TGTGCCAGCAGCCCACTATCGGGGCAGGACTATGGCTACACCTTC
-,TRBJ1-1,15,-,TRBV14,CASSQRIRGNHEAFF,TGTGCCAGCAGCCAGCGCATCCGGGGGAACCATGAAGCTTTCTTT
-,TRBJ2-3,15,-,TRBV4-1,CASALKGTGTDTQYF,TGCGCCAGCGCCCTGAAGGGAACCGGCACAGATACGCAGTATTTT
TRBD2,TRBJ2-3,16,few,TRBV6-1,CASSEELAGISDTQYF,TGTGCCAGCAGTGAAGAACTAGCGGGAATATCAGATACGCAGTATTTT
-,TRBJ2-3,15,-,TRBV7-7,CASSLGFRATDTQYF,TGTGCTAGCAGCTTAGGTTTCCGGGCCACAGATACGCAGTATTTT
-,TRBJ1-1,14,-,TRBV15,CATSRAGFNTEAFF,TGTGCCACCAGCAGGGCCGGGTTCAACACTGAAGCTTTCTTT
TRBD2,TRBJ2-4,13,-,TRBV7-2,CASSPAGVNIQYF,TGTGCCAGCAGCCCAGCGGGGGTGAACATTCAGTACTTC
-,TRBJ1-1,13,few,TRBV28,CANRPATNTEAFF,TGTGCCAACCGACCTGCCACTAACACTGAAGCTTTCTTT
-,TRBJ2-2,16,-,TRBV29-1,CSVAVVDRQGFGELFF,TGCAGCGTTGCTGTAGTGGATAGGCAAGGGTTCGGGGAGCTGTTTTTT
-,TRBJ2-1,15,-,TRBV23-1,CASRPEFSSYNEQFF,TGCGCCAGCAGGCCGGAGTTTAGCTCCTACAATGAGCAGTTCTTC
-,TRBJ2-2,16,few,TRBV7-3,CASSLPTGSGTGELFF,TGTGCCAGCAGCTTACCTACGGGTTCGGGCACCGGGGAGCTGTTTTTT
-,TRBJ2-1,15,-,TRBV27,CARPGGPRPYNEQFF,TGTGCCAGACCGGGGGGCCCCCGGCCTTACAATGAGCAGTTCTTC
TRBD1,TRBJ2-7,13,few,TRBV7-9,CASSRGQGVEQYF,TGTGCCAGCAGCCGCGGACAGGGGGTTGAGCAGTACTTC
-,TRBJ2-5,13,few,TRBV9,CASSVAGTETQYF,TGTGCCAGCAGCGTAGCGGGGACAGAGACCCAGTACTTC
TRBD1,TRBJ2-2,15,few,TRBV10-3,CAISGTGINTGELFF,TGTGCCATCAGCGGGACAGGGATCAACACCGGGGAGCTGTTTTTT
TRBD1,TRBJ2-3,16,few,TRBV5-1,CASSSRRTGMGDTQYF,TGCGCCAGCAGCTCCCGAAGGACAGGGATGGGAGATACGCAGTATTTT
TRBD1,TRBJ2-1,13,few,TRBV27,CASKGALYNEQFF,TGTGCCAGCAAGGGGGCCCTATACAATGAGCAGTTCTTC
-,TRBJ2-1,14,-,TRBV6-5,CASRGGSRYNEQFF,TGTGCCAGCAGGGGTGGTAGTCGCTACAATGAGCAGTTCTTC
-,TRBJ2-3,16,few,TRBV10-3,CAISPSPAMRTDTQYF,TGTGCCATCAGTCCGAGCCCGGCAATGCGCACAGATACGCAGTATTTT
-,TRBJ2-3,12,-,TRBV7-2,CASSFRMGEQYF,TGTGCCAGCAGCTTCAGGATGGGTGAGCAGTATTTT
TRBD1,TRBJ2-7,12,few,TRBV29-1,CSWGQGVYEQYF,TGCAGCTGGGGACAGGGGGTCTACGAGCAGTACTTC